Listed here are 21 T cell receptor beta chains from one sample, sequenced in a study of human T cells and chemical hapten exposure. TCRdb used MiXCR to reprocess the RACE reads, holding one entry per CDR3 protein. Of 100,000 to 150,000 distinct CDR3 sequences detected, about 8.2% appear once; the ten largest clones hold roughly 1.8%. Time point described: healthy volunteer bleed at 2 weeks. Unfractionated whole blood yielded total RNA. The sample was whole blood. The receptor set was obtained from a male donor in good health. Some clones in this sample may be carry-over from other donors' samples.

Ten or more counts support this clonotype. This chain's CDR3 is CASSVGLLADRKDTQYF. The CDR3 DNA is TGTGCCAGCAGCGTGGGTCTACTAGCGGACCGGAAGGATACGCAGTATTTT. V is TRBV7-9 and J is TRBJ2-3, with 8 bases fitting TRBD2. Germline V lookup: CDR1 SEHNR, CDR2 FQNEAQ (reference sequence). V shed 5 bases, J shed 6 bases, and the junction held 16 bases outside the gene matches. CDR3 length: 17 residues.

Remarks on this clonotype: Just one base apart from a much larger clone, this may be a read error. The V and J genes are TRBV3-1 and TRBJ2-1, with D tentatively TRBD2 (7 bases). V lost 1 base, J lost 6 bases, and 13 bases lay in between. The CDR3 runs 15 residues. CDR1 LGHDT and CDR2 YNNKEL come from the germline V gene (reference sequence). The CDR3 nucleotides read TGTGCCAGCAGCCAAGGTTGGGGGGGGCGCAATGAGCAGTTCTTC. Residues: CASSQGWGGRNEQFF.

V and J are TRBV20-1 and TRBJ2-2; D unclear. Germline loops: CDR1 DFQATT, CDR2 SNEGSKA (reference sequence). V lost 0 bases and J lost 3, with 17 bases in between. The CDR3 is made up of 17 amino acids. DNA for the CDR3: TGCAGTGCTAGAGATCCCCGGGTGAGCGCGGACACCGGGGAGCTGTTTTTT. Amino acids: CSARDPRVSADTGELFF.

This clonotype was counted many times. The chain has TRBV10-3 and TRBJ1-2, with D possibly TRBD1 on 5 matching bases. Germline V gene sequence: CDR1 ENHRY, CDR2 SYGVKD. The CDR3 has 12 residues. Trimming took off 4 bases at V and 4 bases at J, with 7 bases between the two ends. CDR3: CAISGQGYGYTF. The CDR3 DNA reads TGTGCCATCAGTGGGCAGGGCTATGGCTACACCTTC.

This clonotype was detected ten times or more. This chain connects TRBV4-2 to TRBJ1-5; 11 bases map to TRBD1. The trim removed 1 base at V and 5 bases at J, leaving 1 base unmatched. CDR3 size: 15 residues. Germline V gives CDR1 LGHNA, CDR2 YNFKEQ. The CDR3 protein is CASSQGGQGDQPQHF. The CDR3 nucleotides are TGTGCCAGCAGCCAAGGGGGACAGGGGGATCAGCCCCAGCATTTT.

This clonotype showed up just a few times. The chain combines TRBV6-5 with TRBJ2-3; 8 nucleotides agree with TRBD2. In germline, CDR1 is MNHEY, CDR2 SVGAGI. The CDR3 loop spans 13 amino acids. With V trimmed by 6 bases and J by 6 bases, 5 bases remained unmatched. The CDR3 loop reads CASRMSGSDTQYF. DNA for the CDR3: TGTGCCAGCAGAATGAGCGGGAGTGATACGCAGTATTTT.

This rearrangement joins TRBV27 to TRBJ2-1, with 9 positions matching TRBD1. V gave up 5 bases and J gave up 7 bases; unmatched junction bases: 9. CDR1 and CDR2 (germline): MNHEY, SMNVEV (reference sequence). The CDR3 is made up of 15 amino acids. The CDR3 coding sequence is TGTGCCAGCAGTAAACAGGGGGCGCGAAGGAATGAGCAGTTCTTC. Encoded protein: CASSKQGARRNEQFF.

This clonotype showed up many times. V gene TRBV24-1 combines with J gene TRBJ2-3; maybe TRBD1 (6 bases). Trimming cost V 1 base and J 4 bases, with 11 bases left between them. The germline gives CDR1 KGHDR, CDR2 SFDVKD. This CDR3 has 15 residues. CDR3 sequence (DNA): TGTGCCACCAGTGATTTAGATGGGGGCCCAGATACGCAGTATTTT. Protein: CATSDLDGGPDTQYF.

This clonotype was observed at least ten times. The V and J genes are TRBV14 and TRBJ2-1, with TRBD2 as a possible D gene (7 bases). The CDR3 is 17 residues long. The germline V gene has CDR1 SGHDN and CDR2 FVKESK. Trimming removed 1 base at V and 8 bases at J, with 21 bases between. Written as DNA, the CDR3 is TGTGCCAGCAGCCAAGTATCTGGGGGGGGCCTTGGGGATGAGCAGTTCTTC. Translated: CASSQVSGGGLGDEQFF. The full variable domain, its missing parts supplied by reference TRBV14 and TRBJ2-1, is EAGVTQFPSHSVIEKGQTVTLRCDPISGHDNLYWYRRVMGKEIKFLLHFVKESKQDESGMPNNRFLAERTGGTYSTLKVQPAELEDSGVYFCASSQVSGGGLGDEQFFGPGTRLTVL.

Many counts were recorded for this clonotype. For the CDR3, the DNA is TGTGCCAGCAGTTCTGCCAAGGAGGTGAACACTGAAGCTTTCTTT. Its translation is CASSSAKEVNTEAFF. The V gene is TRBV6-2 or TRBV6-3, the J gene TRBJ1-1; D not certain. Germline CDR1 reads MNHEY; CDR2 reads SVGEGT. V lost 4 bases and J lost 0, with 12 bases in between. The CDR3 is 15 residues long.

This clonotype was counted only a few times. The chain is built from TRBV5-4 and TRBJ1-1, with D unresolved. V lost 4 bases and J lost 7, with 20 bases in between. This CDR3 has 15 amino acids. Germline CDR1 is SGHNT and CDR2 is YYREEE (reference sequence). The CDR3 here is CASSPIRTGGREAFF. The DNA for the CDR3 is TGTGCCAGCAGCCCCATCCGGACGGGAGGGCGTGAAGCTTTCTTT.

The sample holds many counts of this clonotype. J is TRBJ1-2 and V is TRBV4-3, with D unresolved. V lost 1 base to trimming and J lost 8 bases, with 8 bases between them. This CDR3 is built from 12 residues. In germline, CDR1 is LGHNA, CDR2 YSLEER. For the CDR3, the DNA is TGCGCCAGCAGCCAAGTGGGTGTGGGCTACACCTTC. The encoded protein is CASSQVGVGYTF.

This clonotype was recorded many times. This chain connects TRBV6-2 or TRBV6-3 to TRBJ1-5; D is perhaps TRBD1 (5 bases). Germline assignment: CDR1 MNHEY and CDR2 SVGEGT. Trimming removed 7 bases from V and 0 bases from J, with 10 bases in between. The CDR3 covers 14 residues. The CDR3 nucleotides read TGTGCCAGCAAGGGGTCGGGTAGCAATCAGCCCCAGCATTTT. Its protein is CASKGSGSNQPQHF.

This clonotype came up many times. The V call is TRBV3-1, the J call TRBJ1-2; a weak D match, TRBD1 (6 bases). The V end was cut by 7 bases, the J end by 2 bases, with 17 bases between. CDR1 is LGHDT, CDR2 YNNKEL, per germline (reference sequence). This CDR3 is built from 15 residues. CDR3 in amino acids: CASNSYGGENYGYTF. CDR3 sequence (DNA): TGTGCCAGCAATTCGTACGGGGGCGAGAACTATGGCTACACCTTC.

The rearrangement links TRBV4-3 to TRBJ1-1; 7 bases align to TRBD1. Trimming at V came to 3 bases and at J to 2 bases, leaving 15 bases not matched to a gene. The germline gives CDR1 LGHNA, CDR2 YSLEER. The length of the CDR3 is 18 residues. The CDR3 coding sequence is TGCGCCAGCAGCCACTACCCAGGGGTCGGACAGGCCAACACTGAAGCTTTCTTT. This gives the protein CASSHYPGVGQANTEAFF.

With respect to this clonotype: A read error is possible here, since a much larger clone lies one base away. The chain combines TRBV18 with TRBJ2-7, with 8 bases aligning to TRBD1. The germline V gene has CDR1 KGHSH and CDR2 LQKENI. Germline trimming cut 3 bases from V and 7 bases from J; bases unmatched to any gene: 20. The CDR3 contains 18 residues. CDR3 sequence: CASSPIIPDRTGWIEQYF. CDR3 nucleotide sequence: TGTGCCAGCTCACCGATAATCCCAGACAGGACAGGGTGGATTGAGCAGTACTTC.

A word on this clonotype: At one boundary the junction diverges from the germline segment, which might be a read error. In DNA form, the CDR3 reads TGTGCCAGCAGTTTTGGAGGAGTGAACACTGGAGCTTTCTTT. Residues: CASSFGGVNTGAFF. The rearrangement uses TRBV6-5 and TRBJ1-1; D remains unclear. This CDR3 has 14 amino acids. CDR1 is MNHEY and CDR2 is SVGAGI in the germline V gene.

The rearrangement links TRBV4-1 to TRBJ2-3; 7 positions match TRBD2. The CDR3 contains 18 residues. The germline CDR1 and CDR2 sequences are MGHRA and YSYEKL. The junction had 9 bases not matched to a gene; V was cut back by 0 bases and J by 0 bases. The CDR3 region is CASSQDSAGVLSTDTQYF. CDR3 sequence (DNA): TGCGCCAGCAGCCAAGACTCGGCGGGAGTATTAAGCACAGATACGCAGTATTTT.

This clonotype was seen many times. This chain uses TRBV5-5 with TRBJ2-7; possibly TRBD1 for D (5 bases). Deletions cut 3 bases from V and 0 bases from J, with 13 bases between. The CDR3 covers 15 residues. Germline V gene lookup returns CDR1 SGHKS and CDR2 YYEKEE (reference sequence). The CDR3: CASSWPGLSSYEQYF. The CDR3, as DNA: TGTGCCAGCAGCTGGCCAGGGCTGAGCTCCTACGAGCAGTACTTC.

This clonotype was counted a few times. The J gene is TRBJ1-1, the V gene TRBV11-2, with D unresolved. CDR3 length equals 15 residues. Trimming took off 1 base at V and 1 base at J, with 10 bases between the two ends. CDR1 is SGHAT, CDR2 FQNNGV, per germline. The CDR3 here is CASSLAPGQNTEAFF. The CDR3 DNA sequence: TGTGCCAGCAGCTTAGCTCCCGGCCAGAACACTGAAGCTTTCTTT.

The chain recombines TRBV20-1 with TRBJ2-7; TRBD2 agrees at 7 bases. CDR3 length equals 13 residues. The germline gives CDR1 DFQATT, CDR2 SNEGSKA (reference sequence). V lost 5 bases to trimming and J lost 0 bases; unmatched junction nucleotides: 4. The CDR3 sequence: CSAVGGGSYEQYF. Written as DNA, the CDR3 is TGCAGTGCTGTAGGCGGGGGCTCCTACGAGCAGTACTTC.